This T cell receptor (beta chain) was sequenced for a study of T-cell memory formation after mild COVID-19. TCRdb independently ran MiXCR on the 5' RACE reads; one entry per CDR3 protein. In the table there are roughly 340,000 distinct CDR3 sequences, 15% to 20% of which are singletons. Regarding this clonotype: Its antigen is as yet unknown.

Study results and limitations: CD4/CD8 balance held among clones contracting day 15 to 85, and later expanders leaned CD4+. Nothing showed for sure that second-wave clones peaking on day 37 were SARS-CoV-2 specific.

CDR1 and CDR2 (germline): MNHEY, SVGAGI. CDR3 length: 15 residues. The V gene lost 0 bases and the J gene lost 5 bases, with 13 bases spanning the gap. The J gene is TRBJ2-5, the V gene TRBV6-5, with D perhaps matching TRBD1 (6 bases). The sequence was obtained from a young man who had mild COVID-19 (a few samples of this study predate the infection). Cell type and time point are not known. The sequenced sample consisted of PBMCs or a T cell subset sorted from them (not recorded which). The DNA for the CDR3 is TGTGCCAGCAGTTACTCTTGGGGGCGGTGGGAGACCCAGTACTTC. Translation: CASSYSWGRWETQYF.